This passage covers 31 T cell receptor beta chains from one sample sequenced in a study of blood T cell repertoires in COVID-19. Only in-frame clones appear in the TCRdb table, and some are missing; sequencing was by immunoSEQ multiplex PCR. The sample yields roughly 33,000 clones, around nine tenths seen once. Sequencing was performed on peripheral blood. Receptors were obtained from a human donor in a cohort sampled during active COVID-19.

CDR3 loop: CSAYSGTGGPYEQYF. The CDR3 nucleotides are TGCAGCGCGTATTCCGGGACAGGGGGCCCTTACGAGCAGTACTTC. This chain uses TRBV29-1 with TRBJ2-7; TRBD1 agrees at 12 bases. This CDR3 has 15 amino acids. Germline CDR1 reads SQVTM; CDR2 reads ANQGSEA. V lost 7 bases and J lost 4; bases outside the gene matches: 11.

The V gene is TRBV28, the J gene TRBJ2-1, with unresolved D. This CDR3 has 15 amino acids. Trimming removed 1 base from V and 2 bases from J, with 9 bases in between. CDR1 and CDR2 (germline): MDHEN, SYDVKM. Here the CDR3 DNA reads TGTGCCAGCAGTTTATCGAGAAATACCTACAATGAGCAGTTCTTC. This sequence encodes CASSLSRNTYNEQFF. The full variable domain, completed using reference TRBV28 and TRBJ2-1, is DVKVTQSSRYLVKRTGEKVFLECVQDMDHENMFWYRQDPGLGLRLIYFSYDVKMKEKGDIPEGYSVSREKKERFSLILESASTNQTSMYLCASSLSRNTYNEQFFGPGTRLTVL.

The rearrangement links TRBV20-1 to TRBJ2-5, with D maybe TRBD2 (6 bases). Germline V gene data show CDR1 as DFQATT and CDR2 as SNEGSKA (reference sequence). The CDR3 runs to 13 residues. Trimming shortened V by 3 bases and J by 4 bases, and 12 bases separated the two germline ends. The CDR3 bases are TGCAGTGCTAGTAGTCAGGGAGGAGAGACCCAGTACTTC. It is translated as CSASSQGGETQYF.

This clone has just one count. This chain links TRBV9 with TRBJ2-4; 16 nucleotides agree with TRBD2. The CDR3 is 17 amino acids. Germline CDR1 SGDLS, CDR2 YYNGEE. J gave up 8 bases and V 3 bases, and 8 bases lay outside the gene matches. CDR3: CASSGGLAGGPGDIQYF. In nucleotides, the CDR3 is TGTGCCAGCAGCGGGGGACTAGCGGGAGGGCCTGGGGACATTCAGTACTTC.

The chain has TRBV3-1 (or the pseudogene TRBV3-2) and TRBJ1-1; D is unclear. CDR3 length equals 11 residues. Deletions cut 8 bases from V and 4 bases from J, with 8 bases between. From germline, CDR1 is LGHDT and CDR2 YNNKEL (reference sequence). The CDR3 sequence: CASRGGTEAFF. The DNA for the CDR3 is TGTGCCAGCCGGGGAGGCACTGAAGCTTTCTTT.

The chain joins TRBV11-2 to TRBJ2-1, with 10 bases aligning to TRBD2. V lost 2 bases, J lost 5 bases, and 15 bases stayed unmatched. CDR1 and CDR2 from the germline V gene are SGHAT and FQNNGV. The CDR3 is 19 amino acids. CDR3 DNA: TGTGCCAGCAGCTTAAGTAGATGGGCAGGACTAGCGGATAACAATGAGCAGTTCTTC. This sequence encodes CASSLSRWAGLADNNEQFF.

This clone was observed once. The V call is TRBV11-3, the J call TRBJ2-7, with 8 bases lining up with TRBD2. The CDR3 runs 15 residues. The germline gives CDR1 SGHNT, CDR2 YENEEA. V dropped 5 bases and J dropped 3; count of bases not matched to a gene: 9. The CDR3 DNA reads TGTGCCAGCAGCCTCCAGGCGGGAGGAGGCTACGAGCAGTACTTC. It yields the protein CASSLQAGGGYEQYF.

This clone is a singleton in its sample. The gene calls are TRBV4-1 and TRBJ2-1; 7 bases align to TRBD2. The CDR3 extends over 18 amino acids. The germline CDR1 and CDR2 sequences are MGHRA and YSYEKL. The V and J ends lost 0 bases and 1 base, in that order; junction bases with no gene match: 9. The CDR3 coding sequence is TGCGCCAGCAGCCAAGAGGGGGGAGGGTCGGCATCCTACAATGAGCAGTTCTTC. It codes for CASSQEGGGSASYNEQFF.

This chain joins TRBV27 and TRBJ2-3; TRBD1 matches at 7 bases. The CDR3 is made up of 15 amino acids. CDR1 and CDR2 (germline): MNHEY, SMNVEV (reference sequence). Germline trimming cut 5 bases from V and 6 bases from J; bases unmatched to any gene: 11. CDR3 in DNA: TGTGCCAGCAGTCTCGGACAGGATTACATGGATACGCAGTATTTT. Protein: CASSLGQDYMDTQYF.

CDR3 sequence reads: CASSHQRTSGAHEQYF. The CDR3 region has the DNA TGTGCCAGCAGTCACCAGCGGACTAGCGGGGCTCACGAGCAGTACTTC. The chain employs TRBV27 and TRBJ2-7; 12 bases fit TRBD2. The CDR3 is made up of 16 amino acids. Germline assignment: CDR1 MNHEY and CDR2 SMNVEV (reference sequence). Unmatched junction bases numbered 10, after V lost 5 bases and J lost 5 bases.

The chain recombines TRBV4-1 with TRBJ2-1; 8 bases align to TRBD2. Germline loops: CDR1 MGHRA, CDR2 YSYEKL. CDR3 length: 17 amino acids. V gave up 4 bases and J gave up 13 bases; unmatched junction bases: 21. The CDR3 DNA reads TGCGCCAGCAGCCCCTACCCCGCGGGAGGCCCTCTGGTCCAACAGTTCTTC. Its translation is CASSPYPAGGPLVQQFF.

This rearrangement joins TRBV4-3 to TRBJ2-1; 9 nucleotides align to TRBD2. The CDR3 length is 15 residues. In germline, CDR1 is LGHNA, CDR2 YSLEER. J gave up 9 bases and V 0 bases, and 6 bases lay outside the gene matches. CDR3 DNA sequence: TGCGCCAGCAGCCAAGACCGGCCTAGCGGGACTGAGCAGTTCTTC. Amino acids: CASSQDRPSGTEQFF.

The rearrangement links TRBV7-9 to TRBJ1-2; perhaps TRBD1 as D (5 bases). The V gene lost 1 base and the J gene lost 7 bases, with 16 bases spanning the gap. The CDR3 is 15 amino acids. Germline assignment: CDR1 SEHNR and CDR2 FQNEAQ (reference sequence). The CDR3 DNA is TGTGCCAGCAGCTTAGGGACTAGGGGCGGAAGTGGCTACACCTTC. This translates into CASSLGTRGGSGYTF.

This chain links TRBV7-9 with TRBJ2-7; a possible D gene is TRBD1 (6 bases). CDR1 is SEHNR, CDR2 FQNEAQ, per germline (reference sequence). The CDR3 spans 14 residues. With 6 bases removed from V and 0 bases from J, the gap between germline ends came to 12 bases. CDR3 sequence: CASSIDRSSYEQYF. CDR3 DNA: TGTGCCAGCAGTATAGACAGGTCCTCCTACGAGCAGTACTTC.

The chain recombines TRBV28 with TRBJ2-1; TRBD2 matches at 7 bases. CDR3 length equals 10 residues. Germline V gene sequence: CDR1 MDHEN, CDR2 SYDVKM. The J segment lost 14 bases and the V segment lost 6 bases, leaving 4 bases of the junction unmatched. The CDR3, as DNA: TGTGCCAGCAGACGGGGGGTTGAGTTCTTC. Its protein is CASRRGVEFF.

By share, this clone counts as medium-sized (0.01 to 0.1%). The V and J genes are TRBV12-3 or TRBV12-4 and TRBJ1-1; D perhaps matches TRBD1 (6 bases). The CDR3 spans 12 residues. Trimming stripped 5 bases from V and 5 bases from J, with 9 bases between. The CDR3 DNA is TGTGCCAGCAGTCTAGACAGGACTGAAGCTTTCTTT. Translated, it gives CASSLDRTEAFF.

The chain recombines TRBV25-1 with TRBJ2-6; D might be TRBD2 (5 bases). Trimming took off 6 bases at V and 0 bases at J, with 9 bases between the two ends. There are 15 residues in the CDR3. CDR1 MGHDK and CDR2 SYGVNS come from the germline V gene. The CDR3: CASRGSDSGANVLTF. In DNA form, the CDR3 reads TGTGCCAGCAGAGGGAGCGACTCTGGGGCCAACGTCCTGACTTTC.

The chain employs TRBV19 and TRBJ2-7; 14 bases align to TRBD2. This CDR3 is 16 amino acids long. Germline loops: CDR1 LNHDA, CDR2 SQIVND (reference sequence). J was trimmed by 4 bases and V by 3 bases; bases with no gene match: 5. CDR3 in amino acids: CASSITTSGRAYEQYF. The CDR3 DNA reads as TGTGCCAGTAGTATCACGACTAGCGGGAGGGCATACGAGCAGTACTTC.

The rearrangement links TRBV30 to TRBJ2-1; 7 bases fit TRBD2. V lost 8 bases to trimming and J lost 3 bases; unmatched junction nucleotides: 10. The length of the CDR3 is 14 residues. From germline, CDR1 is GTSNPN and CDR2 SVGIG (reference sequence). CDR3 region: CATPGTTLYNEQFF. The CDR3 DNA reads as TGTGCCACCCCCGGGACTACCCTCTACAATGAGCAGTTCTTC.

The chain uses TRBV4-3 and TRBJ2-2; D uncertain. Trimming pared 3 bases from V and 5 bases from J, leaving 4 bases between. CDR3 length: 12 residues. CDR1 LGHNA and CDR2 YSLEER come from the germline V gene. CDR3 sequence (DNA): TGCGCCAGCAGCCACCCGACCGGGGAGCTGTTTTTT. This sequence encodes CASSHPTGELFF.

The chain is built from TRBV6-5 and TRBJ2-7; 7 bases fit TRBD1. Trimming at V came to 6 bases and at J to 0 bases, leaving 5 bases not matched to a gene. The CDR3 has 14 amino acids. The germline CDR1 and CDR2 sequences are MNHEY and SVGAGI. CDR3 bases: TGTGCCAGCAGACCACAGGGGAGCTCCTACGAGCAGTACTTC. Amino acid sequence: CASRPQGSSYEQYF.

This clone was seen just once. This rearrangement joins TRBV24-1 to TRBJ2-3; D gene ambiguous. Looked up from germline, CDR1 is KGHDR and CDR2 is SFDVKD. This CDR3 contains 13 residues. V was cut by 9 bases and J by 6 bases, with 15 bases left in between. The CDR3 region is CATGGPTWDTQYF. CDR3 sequence (DNA): TGTGCCACCGGCGGCCCCACATGGGATACGCAGTATTTT.

The chain combines TRBV5-1 with TRBJ2-1, with TRBD2 identical over 11 bases. The CDR3 consists of 17 residues. Germline V gives CDR1 SGHRS, CDR2 YFSETQ. V gave up 2 bases and J gave up 5 bases; unmatched junction bases: 9. The CDR3 sequence is CASSFESSGRSDNEQFF. The CDR3 nucleotides read TGCGCCAGCAGCTTCGAGTCTAGCGGGAGGTCCGACAATGAGCAGTTCTTC.

The chain carries TRBV15 and TRBJ2-1; maybe TRBD1 (6 bases). The CDR3 runs 16 residues. Trimming removed 5 bases from V and 9 bases from J, with 23 bases in between. Germline CDR1 LNHNV, CDR2 YYDKDF (reference sequence). In DNA, the CDR3 is TGTGCCACCAGCCGGATGCCAGGGGTCTTAAACCCTGAGCAGTTCTTC. As protein: CATSRMPGVLNPEQFF. The full variable domain, with the rest looked up from reference TRBV15 and TRBJ2-1, is DAMVIQNPRYQVTQFGKPVTLSCSQTLNHNVMYWYQQKSSQAPKLLFHYYDKDFNNEADTPDNFQSRRPNTSFCFLDIRSPGLGDTAMYLCATSRMPGVLNPEQFFGPGTRLTVL.

This rearrangement joins TRBV3-1 (or the pseudogene TRBV3-2) to TRBJ1-6; a weak D match, TRBD1 (5 bases). The CDR3 is 14 residues long. CDR1 is LGHDT, CDR2 YNNKEL, per germline (reference sequence). V was trimmed by 4 bases and J by 6 bases, leaving 10 bases between them. In nucleotides, the CDR3 is TGTGCCAGCAGCCTCGACAGTTTTAATTCACCCCTCCACTTT. It translates to CASSLDSFNSPLHF.

Worth noting for this clone: At one boundary the junction diverges from the germline segment, which might be a read error. The same CDR3 arises from other DNA sequences in this sample as well. J is TRBJ2-5 and V is TRBV28; D possibly corresponds to TRBD2 (5 bases). CDR3 length: 13 residues. Per germline, CDR1 MDHEN and CDR2 SYDVKM. The CDR3 DNA reads TGTGCCAGCAGTTTACGTGGGAGCGAGACCCAATACTTC. This encodes CASSLRGSETQYF. Using reference TRBV28 and TRBJ2-5 for the parts outside the CDR3, the full variable domain is DVKVTQSSRYLVKRTGEKVFLECVQDMDHENMFWYRQDPGLGLRLIYFSYDVKMKEKGDIPEGYSVSREKKERFSLILESASTNQTSMYLCASSLRGSETQYFGPGTRLLVL.

V is TRBV28 and J is TRBJ2-7; D is unresolved. Germline values: CDR1 MDHEN, CDR2 SYDVKM. The CDR3 is 11 amino acids. V dropped 7 bases and J dropped 2 bases, with 6 bases sitting between them. CDR3 loop: CASTGPYEQYF. Written as DNA, the CDR3 is TGTGCCAGCACGGGTCCCTACGAGCAGTACTTC.

This chain uses TRBV29-1 with TRBJ1-2; the D is unclear. From germline, CDR1 is SQVTM and CDR2 ANQGSEA. This CDR3 has 10 amino acids. Trimming left V 3 bases short and J 8 bases short, with 7 bases between. CDR3 sequence reads: CSVDNGGYTF. CDR3 bases: TGCAGCGTTGATAACGGGGGCTACACCTTC.

The CDR3 sequence is CASSYSSGIQETQYF. CDR3 nucleotides: TGTGCCAGCAGTTACTCCTCAGGGATTCAAGAGACCCAGTACTTC. The J gene is TRBJ2-5, the V gene TRBV6-5, with D tentatively TRBD1 (5 bases). The CDR3 consists of 15 residues. V lost 0 bases to trimming and J lost 2 bases, with 10 bases between them. Germline V gives CDR1 MNHEY, CDR2 SVGAGI.

The rearrangement joins TRBV12-5 to TRBJ2-1, with 7 bases matching TRBD2. CDR3 length: 17 residues. The ends lost 1 base at V and 0 bases at J; junction bases unmatched: 6. Germline CDR1 reads LGHNT; CDR2 reads FRNRAP. In DNA form, the CDR3 reads TGTGCTAGTGGTTTGGATCGCGGGAGCCCCTCCTACAATGAGCAGTTCTTC. Translated: CASGLDRGSPSYNEQFF.

V and J are TRBV20-1 and TRBJ1-2, with TRBD1 identical over 8 bases. The CDR3 runs to 16 residues. The ends lost 3 bases at V and 4 bases at J; junction bases unmatched: 13. Germline V CDR1 and CDR2: DFQATT, SNEGSKA (reference sequence). CDR3 sequence reads: CSASWDSTGGLYGYTF. The CDR3 region has the DNA TGCAGTGCTAGTTGGGACAGCACAGGGGGACTCTATGGCTACACCTTC.